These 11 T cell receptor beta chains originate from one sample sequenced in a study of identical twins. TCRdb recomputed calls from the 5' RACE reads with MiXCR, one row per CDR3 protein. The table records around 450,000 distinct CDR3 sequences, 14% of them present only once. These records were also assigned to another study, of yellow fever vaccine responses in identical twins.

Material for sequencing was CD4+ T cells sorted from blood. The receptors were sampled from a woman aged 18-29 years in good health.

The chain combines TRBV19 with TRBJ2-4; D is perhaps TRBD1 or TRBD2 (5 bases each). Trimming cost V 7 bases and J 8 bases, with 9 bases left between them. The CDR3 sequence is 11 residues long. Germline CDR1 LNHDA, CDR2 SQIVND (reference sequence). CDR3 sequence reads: CASKRGDIQYF. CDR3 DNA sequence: TGTGCCAGTAAACGAGGGGACATTCAGTACTTC.

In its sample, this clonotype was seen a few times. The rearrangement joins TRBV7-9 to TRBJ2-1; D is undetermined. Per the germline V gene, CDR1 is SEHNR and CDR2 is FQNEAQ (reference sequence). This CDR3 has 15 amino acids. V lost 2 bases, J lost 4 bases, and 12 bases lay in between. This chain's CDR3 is CASSLSLGMYNEQFF. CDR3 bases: TGTGCCAGCAGCTTATCCCTAGGGATGTACAATGAGCAGTTCTTC.

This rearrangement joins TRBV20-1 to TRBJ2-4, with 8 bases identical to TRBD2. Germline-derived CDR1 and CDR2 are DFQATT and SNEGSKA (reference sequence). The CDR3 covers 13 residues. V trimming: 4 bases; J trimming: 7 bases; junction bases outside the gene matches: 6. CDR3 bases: TGCAGTGCTACCTCGCGGGGGGTGAACATTCAGTACTTC. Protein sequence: CSATSRGVNIQYF.

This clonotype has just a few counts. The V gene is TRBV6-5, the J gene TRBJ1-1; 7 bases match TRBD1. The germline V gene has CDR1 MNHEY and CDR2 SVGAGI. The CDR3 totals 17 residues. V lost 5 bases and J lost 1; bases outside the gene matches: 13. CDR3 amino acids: CASSNRPGQTTNTEAFF. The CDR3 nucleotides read TGTGCCAGCAGTAACAGACCGGGACAGACGACGAACACTGAAGCTTTCTTT.

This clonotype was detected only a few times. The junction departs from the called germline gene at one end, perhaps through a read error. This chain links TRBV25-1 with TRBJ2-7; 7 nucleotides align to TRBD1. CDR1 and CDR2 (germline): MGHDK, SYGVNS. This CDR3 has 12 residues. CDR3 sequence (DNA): TGTGCCAGCAGTGATCAAACCGGGACAGAGCGTTTC. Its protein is CASSDQTGTERF.

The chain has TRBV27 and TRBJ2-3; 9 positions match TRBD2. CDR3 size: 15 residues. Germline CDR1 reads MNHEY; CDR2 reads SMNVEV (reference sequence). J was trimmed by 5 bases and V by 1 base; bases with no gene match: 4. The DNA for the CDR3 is TGTGCCAGCAGTTTATTCGGACTAGCGAAAGATACGCAGTATTTT. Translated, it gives CASSLFGLAKDTQYF.

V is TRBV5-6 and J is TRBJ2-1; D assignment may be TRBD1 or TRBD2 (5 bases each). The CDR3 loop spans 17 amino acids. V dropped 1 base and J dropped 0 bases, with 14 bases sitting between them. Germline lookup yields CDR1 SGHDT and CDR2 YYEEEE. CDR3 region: CASSLFPGTSSYNEQFF. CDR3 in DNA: TGTGCCAGCAGCTTGTTCCCCGGGACGAGCTCCTACAATGAGCAGTTCTTC.

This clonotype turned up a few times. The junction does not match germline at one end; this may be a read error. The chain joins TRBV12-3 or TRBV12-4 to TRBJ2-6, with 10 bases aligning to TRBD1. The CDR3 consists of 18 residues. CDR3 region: CACSPGDRGFGGANVLTF. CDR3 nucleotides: TGTGCCTGCAGCCCTGGGGACAGGGGTTTCGGTGGGGCCAACGTCCTGACTTTC.

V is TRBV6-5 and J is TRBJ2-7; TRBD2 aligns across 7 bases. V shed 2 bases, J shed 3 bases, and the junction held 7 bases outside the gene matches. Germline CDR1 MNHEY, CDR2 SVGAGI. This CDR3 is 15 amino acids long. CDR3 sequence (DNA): TGTGCCAGCAGTTACGGTGGACTAGAAGTCTACGAGCAGTACTTC. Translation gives CASSYGGLEVYEQYF.

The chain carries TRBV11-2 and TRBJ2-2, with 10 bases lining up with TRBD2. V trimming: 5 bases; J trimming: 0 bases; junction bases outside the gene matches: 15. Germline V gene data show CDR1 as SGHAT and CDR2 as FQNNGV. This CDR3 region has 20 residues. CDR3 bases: TGTGCCAGCAGCCGACGAAACCAGATGACTAGCGGGCCGAACACCGGGGAGCTGTTTTTT. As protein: CASSRRNQMTSGPNTGELFF.

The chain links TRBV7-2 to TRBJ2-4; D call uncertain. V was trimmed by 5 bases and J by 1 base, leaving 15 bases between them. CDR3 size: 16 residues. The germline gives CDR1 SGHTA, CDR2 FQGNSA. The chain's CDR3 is CASSLHRVGAKNIQYF. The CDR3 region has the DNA TGTGCCAGCAGCCTACATCGAGTGGGGGCCAAAAACATTCAGTACTTC.